This T cell receptor (beta chain) was captured by sequencing in a study of post-analysis software for immune sequencing data (dated by TCRdb to the mid-2010s). Regarding the research as a whole: Disease courses on record covered relapsing-remitting, secondary progressive and progressive-relapsing multiple sclerosis, though some patients had no subtype annotation. The multiple sclerosis patient repertoires were compared with 10 to 12 previously published healthy control repertoires from donors aged 6 to 25 years. A subset of samples was prepared in parallel using single-end sample barcoding, then pooled and co-amplified after Illumina adapter ligation. General conclusions and limits of the study: Strong co-clustering of samples prepared in the same batch was shown by direct clustering with F measure, prompting a batch-effect correction. Patients showed significantly higher frequencies than controls for five TRBV segments, among them TRBV5-6, TRBV5-1 and TRBV20-1. The multiple sclerosis patient group was slightly younger than the control group. Significantly lower normalized Chao1 diversity was found in multiple sclerosis patients than in controls, suggesting substantial peripheral T-cell clonal expansion.

The library was generated by PCR. TCRdb lists the instrument as Illumina HiSeq 2500. To reduce PCR and sequencing biases, unique molecular identifiers were built into the TCR beta cDNA libraries. Roughly 500,000 cDNA molecules were obtained for every 1 to 10 million input T cells, so each molecule roughly corresponded to one T cell. The patient libraries were prepared and sequenced with the same protocol used for the earlier healthy control dataset. Samples belonging to the same batch were prepared together, multiplexed and sequenced on a shared HiSeq lane. Per the source publication's procedure: Raw barcoded reads were processed with MIGEC, and single-read molecular identifier groups were discarded before consensus assembly and CDR3 extraction. VDJtools was used for post-analysis of the clonotype tables, with diversity normalized by down-sampling every dataset to the smallest sample size. To correct batch-related cross-sample contamination, repertoire overlap clustering matched CDR3 amino acid sequences but not nucleotide sequences. TCRdb reprocessing: public reads trimmed at Q25 with fastp, clones called with MiXCR, in-frame beta chains kept. Merged by CDR3 protein, the rows form single entries marked with the most common genes and DNA. The V and J calls shown here were made by TCRdb, not taken from the authors' results. The sample contains under 200,000 distinct CDR3 sequences, about 36% of them found a single time. Under 30% of the sample is taken by the ten largest.

As to this clonotype: Its specific antigen is unknown. There are no base qualities to consult, and no much larger clone falls within one base.

Read against the paper, the sample's time point label means: second blood draw from one MS patient after hematopoietic stem cell transplantation. To demonstrate the VDJtools post-analysis software, TCR beta repertoires were profiled from the peripheral blood of 13 young patients with multiple sclerosis. The multiple sclerosis patients were children and adolescents ranging in age from roughly 6 to 15 years. Trimming takes 5 bases off V and 1 base off J; junction bases not matched to a gene: 20. From the cysteine through the phenylalanine, the CDR3 covers 19 amino acids. The only DNA kept is the CDR3, 57 bases in frame from the first base.

The V and J segments used are TRBV12-3 or TRBV12-4 and TRBJ2-7; 7 bases in the junction line up with TRBD2. The starting material was blood, obtained after autologous hematopoietic stem cell transplantation. The receptor was isolated from a girl aged 10 to 17 with multiple sclerosis. Donor details come from another sample of the same person, matched by shared clones. The DNA is as follows: TGTGCCAGCAGTCCCCTGGACTATAGTGGGAGGGCCGAATCCTACGAGCAGTACTTC. This encodes CASSPLDYSGRAESYEQYF.